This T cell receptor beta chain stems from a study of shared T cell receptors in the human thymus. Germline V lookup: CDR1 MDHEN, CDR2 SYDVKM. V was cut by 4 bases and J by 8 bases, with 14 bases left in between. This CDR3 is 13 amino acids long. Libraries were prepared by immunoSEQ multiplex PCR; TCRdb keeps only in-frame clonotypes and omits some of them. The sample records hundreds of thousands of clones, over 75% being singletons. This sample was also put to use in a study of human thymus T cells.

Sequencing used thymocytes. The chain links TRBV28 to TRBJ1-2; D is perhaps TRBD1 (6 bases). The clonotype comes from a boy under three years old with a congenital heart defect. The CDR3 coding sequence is TGTGCCAGCAGTTCCTCTGAGGGGGACGGCTACACCTTC. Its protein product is CASSSSEGDGYTF.